This T cell receptor (beta chain) was retrieved from a study of blood T cell repertoires in COVID-19. Turning to the study itself: Spain, Italy and the United States supplied samples that represented acute and convalescent COVID-19. Sources were T cells, B-cell-depleted T cells, or PBMCs; the material itself was cDNA or gDNA.

In the authors' workflow: The authors estimated nucleated cell counts from reference gene primer amplification. Clones were read by immunoSEQ multiplex PCR, and TCRdb kept only the in-frame ones, dropping some. From that table come the V and J calls and clone size; the DNA was used to work out D and trimming. This table holds under 250,000 clones, around 81% found once. The sample taken for sequencing was peripheral blood. The sequence came from a man aged 25 to 40 who had recovered from COVID-19.

CDR3 DNA: TGTGCCAGCAGTGTCCGGCGACAGACTCCTAACTATGGCTACACCTTC. The encoded protein is CASSVRRQTPNYGYTF. The chain carries TRBV6-1 and TRBJ1-2, with a tentative D call TRBD1 (5 bases). CDR1 MNHNS and CDR2 SASEGT come from the germline V gene. This CDR3 is built from 16 residues. The germline V and J ends were trimmed by 4 bases and 0 bases, with 15 bases remaining between them.